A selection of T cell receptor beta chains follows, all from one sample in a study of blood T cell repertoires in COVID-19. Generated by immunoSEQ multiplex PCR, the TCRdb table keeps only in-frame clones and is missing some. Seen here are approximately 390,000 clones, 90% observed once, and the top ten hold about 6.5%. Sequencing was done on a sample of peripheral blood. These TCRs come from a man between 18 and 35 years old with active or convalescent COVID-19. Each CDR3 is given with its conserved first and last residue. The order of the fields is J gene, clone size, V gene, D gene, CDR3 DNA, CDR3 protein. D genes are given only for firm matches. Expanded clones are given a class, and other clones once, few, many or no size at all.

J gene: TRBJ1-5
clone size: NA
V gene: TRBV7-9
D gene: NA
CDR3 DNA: TGTGCCAGCAGCTTAGCGCGGGGGGCAGAACAGCCCCAGCATTTT
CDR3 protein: CASSLARGAEQPQHF

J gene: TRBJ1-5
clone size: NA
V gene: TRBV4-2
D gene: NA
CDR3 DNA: TGTGCCAGCAGCCCCCTGGGCGATAGGGCAGGGAATCAGCCCCAGCATTTT
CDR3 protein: CASSPLGDRAGNQPQHF

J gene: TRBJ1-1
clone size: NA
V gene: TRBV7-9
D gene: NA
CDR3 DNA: TGTGCCAGCAGCGCGGGAATGAACACTGAAGCTTTCTTT
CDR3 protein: CASSAGMNTEAFF

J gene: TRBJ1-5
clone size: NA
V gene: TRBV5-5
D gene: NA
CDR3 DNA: TGTGCCAGCAGCTTGGGTCCGAGGGATGGCAATCAGCCCCAGCATTTT
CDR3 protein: CASSLGPRDGNQPQHF

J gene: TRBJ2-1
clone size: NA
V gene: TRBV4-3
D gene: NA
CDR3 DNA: TGCGCCAGCAGCCAAAGGGGTGAGCAGTTCTTC
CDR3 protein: CASSQRGEQFF

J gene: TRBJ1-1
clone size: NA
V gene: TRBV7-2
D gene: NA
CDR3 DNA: TGTGCCAGCAGCCTGATGGCCGGGGAGAACACTGAAGCTTTCTTT
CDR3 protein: CASSLMAGENTEAFF

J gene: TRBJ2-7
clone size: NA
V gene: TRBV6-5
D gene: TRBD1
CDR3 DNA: TGTGCCAGCCACCGACAGGGGCACGGGGAGCAGTACTTC
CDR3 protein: CASHRQGHGEQYF

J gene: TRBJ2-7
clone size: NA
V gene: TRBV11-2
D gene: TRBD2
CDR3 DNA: TGTGCCAGCAGCCGCAGCGGGAGTGGAGAGCAGTACTTC
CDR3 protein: CASSRSGSGEQYF

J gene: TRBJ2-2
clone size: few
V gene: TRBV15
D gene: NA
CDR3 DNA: TGTGCCACCAGCAGAGCAGGGACCGGGGAGCTGTTTTTT
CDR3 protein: CATSRAGTGELFF

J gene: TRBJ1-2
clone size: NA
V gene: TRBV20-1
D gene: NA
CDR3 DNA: TGCAGTGCTAGTCGCACAGATGGCTACACCTTC
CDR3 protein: CSASRTDGYTF

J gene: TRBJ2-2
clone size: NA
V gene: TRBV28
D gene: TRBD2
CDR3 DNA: TGTGCCAGCAGTTTCCTAACTAGCGGGAGGACCACCGGGGAGCTGTTTTTT
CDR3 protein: CASSFLTSGRTTGELFF

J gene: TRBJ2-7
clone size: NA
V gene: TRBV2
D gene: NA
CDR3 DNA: TGTGCCGGACTCGCCGGGCTTTCCGGGTCCCACGAGCAGTACTTC
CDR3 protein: CAGLAGLSGSHEQYF

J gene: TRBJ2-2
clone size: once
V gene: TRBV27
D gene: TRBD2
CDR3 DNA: TGTGCCAGCAGTTCCATAGCGGGAGTGGGGGAGCTGTTTTTT
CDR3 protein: CASSSIAGVGELFF

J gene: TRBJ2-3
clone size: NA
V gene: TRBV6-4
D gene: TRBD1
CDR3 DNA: TGTGCCAGCAGTCCACAGGGGTACACAGATACGCAGTATTTT
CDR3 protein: CASSPQGYTDTQYF

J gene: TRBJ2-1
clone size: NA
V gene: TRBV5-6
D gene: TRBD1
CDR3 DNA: TGTGCCAGCAGCTCGCCGGGACAGGGGGGGAATGAGCAGTTCTTC
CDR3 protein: CASSSPGQGGNEQFF

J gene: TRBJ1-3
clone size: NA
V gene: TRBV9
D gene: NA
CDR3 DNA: TGTGCCAGCAGCGTAGGTTTTGGGCAGGGGTCACGCTCTGGAAACACCATATATTTT
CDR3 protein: CASSVGFGQGSRSGNTIYF

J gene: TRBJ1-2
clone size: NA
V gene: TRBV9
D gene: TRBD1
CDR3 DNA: TGTGCCAGCAGCGCCCACAGGGGGCATGGCTACACCTTC
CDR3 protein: CASSAHRGHGYTF

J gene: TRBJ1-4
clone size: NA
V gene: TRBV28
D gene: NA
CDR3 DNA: TGTGCCAGCAGTAGTAGAAAGGGGAGGGAAACTAATGAAAAACTGTTTTTT
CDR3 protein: CASSSRKGRETNEKLFF

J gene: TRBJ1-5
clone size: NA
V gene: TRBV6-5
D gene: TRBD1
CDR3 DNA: TGTGCCAGCAGTATAGGACAGGGTCCCAATCAGCCCCAGCATTTT
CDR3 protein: CASSIGQGPNQPQHF

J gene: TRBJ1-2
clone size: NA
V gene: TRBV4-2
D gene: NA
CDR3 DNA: TGTGCCAGCAACCCCGGGGATGGCTACACCTTC
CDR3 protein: CASNPGDGYTF

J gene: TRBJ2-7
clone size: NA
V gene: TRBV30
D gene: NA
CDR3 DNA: TGTGCCTGGAGTACATCTTCGAGGTACGAGCAGTACTTC
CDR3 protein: CAWSTSSRYEQYF

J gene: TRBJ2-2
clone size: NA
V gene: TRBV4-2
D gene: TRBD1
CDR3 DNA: TGTGCCAGCAGCCATCCCCGGGACAGGGGGTTTAGCACCGGGGAGCTGTTTTTT
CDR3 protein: CASSHPRDRGFSTGELFF

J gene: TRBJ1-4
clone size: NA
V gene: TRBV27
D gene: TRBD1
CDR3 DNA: TGTGCCAGCAGTCCTCTAAACAGGGGATTTGAAAAACTGTTTTTT
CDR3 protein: CASSPLNRGFEKLFF